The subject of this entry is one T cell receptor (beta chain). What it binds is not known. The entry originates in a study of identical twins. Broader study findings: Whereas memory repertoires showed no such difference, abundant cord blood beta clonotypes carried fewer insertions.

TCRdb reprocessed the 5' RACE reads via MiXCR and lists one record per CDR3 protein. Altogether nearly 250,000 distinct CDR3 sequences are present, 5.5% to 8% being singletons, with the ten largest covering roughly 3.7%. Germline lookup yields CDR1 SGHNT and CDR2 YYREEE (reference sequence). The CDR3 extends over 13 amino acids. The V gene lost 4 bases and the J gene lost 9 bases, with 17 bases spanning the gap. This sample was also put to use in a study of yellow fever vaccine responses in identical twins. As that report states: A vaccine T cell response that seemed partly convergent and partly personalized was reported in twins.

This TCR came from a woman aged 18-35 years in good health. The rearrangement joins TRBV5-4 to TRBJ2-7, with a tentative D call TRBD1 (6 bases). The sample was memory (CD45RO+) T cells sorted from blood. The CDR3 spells CASSEPQGMVQYF. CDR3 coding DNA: TGTGCCAGCAGCGAACCACAGGGAATGGTGCAGTACTTC.